This is a list of T cell receptor beta chains from one sample in a study of blood T cell repertoires in COVID-19. Repertoires were generated with immunoSEQ multiplex PCR, while TCRdb's copy carries only in-frame clones and drops some. The table includes roughly 200,000 clones, more than 75% detected once. The sample consisted of peripheral blood. These receptors were obtained from a man aged 55 to 70 who had recovered from COVID-19. Both conserved end residues are trimmed from each CDR3.

ASSLDRTGEPYEQY	TRBJ2-7	TRBV7-2
ASSLDSLADEQF	TRBJ2-1	TRBV7-2
ASSRAGDHSGNTIY	TRBJ1-3	TRBV5-5
ASIGEEDGYT	TRBJ1-2	TRBV19
ASSFWTAGNTIY	TRBJ1-3	TRBV7-8
ASRPSGTGGTTNYGYT	TRBJ1-2	TRBV19
ASTLGGRGLPNTGELF	TRBJ2-2	TRBV5-4
ASSIAGTGGNEQF	TRBJ2-1	TRBV19
ASSVEGVSEQY	TRBJ2-7	TRBV9
ASSTGQGRRETQY	TRBJ2-5	TRBV5-4
ASREGTGSTDTQY	TRBJ2-3	TRBV5-1
ASSPQEGIRANEQF	TRBJ2-1	TRBV18
ASSLGSGTNEKLF	TRBJ1-4	TRBV7-2
ASSAGQGYGEQY	TRBJ2-7	TRBV9
ASSSLSGGAHNEQF	TRBJ2-1	TRBV5-1
ASSGSSTDTQY	TRBJ2-3	TRBV19
ASSYDRRRVAEQY	TRBJ2-7	TRBV6-5
ASWRQGDFYQPQH	TRBJ1-5	TRBV19
ASSSSGANTGELF	TRBJ2-2	TRBV6-5
ASSIASFGSGDSTDTQY	TRBJ2-3	TRBV19
ASSLGSGVTDTQY	TRBJ2-3	TRBV5-5
ASSERISSYEQY	TRBJ2-7	TRBV6-2/TRBV6-3
ASSVSSGDNEQF	TRBJ2-1	TRBV9
ASSPGQYYEQY	TRBJ2-7	TRBV3-1/TRBV3-2
ASSHRGTGTHGYT	TRBJ1-2	TRBV14
ASSLPGNPNSPLH	TRBJ1-6	TRBV5-4
ASSASGQGVNGYT	TRBJ1-2	TRBV6-4
ASSLDPQGHEQF	TRBJ2-1	TRBV7-8
ASKQVLAGSLSYNEQF	TRBJ2-1	TRBV19
ASRGQGASEQY	TRBJ2-7	TRBV28
ASSPEGSSRETQY	TRBJ2-5	TRBV7-2
ATGTGLTGNTIY	TRBJ1-3	TRBV10-3
AISSGTGKDEQY	TRBJ2-7	TRBV10-3
ASSQHQGYTEAF	TRBJ1-1	TRBV19
ASSQDVLSAQY	TRBJ2-3	TRBV14
ASSSRDKAF	TRBJ1-1	TRBV7-2
ASGLVTGMMTEAF	TRBJ1-1	TRBV12-5
ASAVLAGASGELF	TRBJ2-2	TRBV27
ASSHRNKLTANYEQY	TRBJ2-7	TRBV3-1/TRBV3-2
ASSPLPPRGETQY	TRBJ2-5	TRBV14
ASSPSPSGKYYEQY	TRBJ2-7	TRBV10-2
ASRRASGLNEQF	TRBJ2-1	TRBV27
ASSPRGYEQY	TRBJ2-7	TRBV19
ATSRGSNQPQH	TRBJ1-5	TRBV24-1
ASSNTGTGVYYGYT	TRBJ1-2	TRBV19
ASSLGGVGSYQETQY	TRBJ2-5	TRBV7-7
AWIPKHGQNSNTGELF	TRBJ2-2	TRBV30
ASSPGTGTTYEQY	TRBJ2-7	TRBV5-1
ASSQGARGEKLF	TRBJ1-4	TRBV27
ASSPWGKNEKLF	TRBJ1-4	TRBV16
ASSPFSGQGYSTDTQY	TRBJ2-3	TRBV5-1
SALQGINGNTIY	TRBJ1-3	TRBV29-1
ATPGQGFTEAF	TRBJ1-1	TRBV24-1
ASSFDSGGYNEQF	TRBJ2-1	TRBV5-1
ASSQSRVDTDTQY	TRBJ2-3	TRBV4-2